This paragraph covers one TCR beta chain sequence. Its target is unknown. This record comes from a study of T cell responses to AZD1222 COVID-19 vaccine. The table came from immunoSEQ multiplex PCR; TCRdb's copy has only in-frame clones and leaves some out. Here the sample spans some 140,000 clones, about 87% being singletons. This CDR3 spans 12 amino acids. V lost 3 bases, J lost 5 bases, and 5 bases lay in between. CDR1 is SEHNR and CDR2 is FQNEAQ in the germline V gene (reference sequence). Study-wide findings and caveats: Spike-specific TCR breadth and depth went up after people got two AZD1222 doses. The donor group comprised mostly white British people and more females; the analysis possibly underestimated clonal diversity.

Source: peripheral blood, taken on day 0 of AZD1222 vaccination. This sequence joins TRBV7-9 and TRBJ1-5; D unresolved. This receptor was obtained from an adult in good health. For the CDR3, the DNA is TGTGCCAGCAGCTTTCAGGATCAGCCCCAGCATTTT. Translation: CASSFQDQPQHF. Full variable domain (outside the CDR3, taken from reference TRBV7-9 and TRBJ1-5): DTGVSQNPRHKITKRGQNVTFRCDPISEHNRLYWYRQTLGQGPEFLTYFQNEAQLEKSRLLSDRFSAERPKGSFSTLEIQRTEQGDSAMYLCASSFQDQPQHFGDGTRLSIL.